This section outlines one TCR beta chain sequence together with its context. The antigen is undetermined. This sample is drawn from a study of cytomegalovirus exposure and HLA in healthy donors. Study outcomes and limitations: Reportedly, a later analysis found an Asian-associated ancestry cluster had fewer N-insertions than the approximately 700-donor mean.

Germline V gene sequence: CDR1 SGHAT, CDR2 FQNNGV. The CDR3 consists of 16 residues. Deletions cut 5 bases from V and 5 bases from J, with 22 bases between. PCR primers comprised 60 Vbeta and 13 Jbeta primers. The assay was immunoSEQ multiplex PCR, and TCRdb's table has in-frame clones only and misses some. This sample carries roughly 100,000 clones, 60% to 75% of them seen once, and the ten largest clones take around 2.8%. Material: PBMCs. The gene calls are TRBV11-2 and TRBJ2-7, with a weak D call TRBD1 (6 bases). The clonotype was recovered from a male donor in good health and CMV-seropositive. This CDR3 reads CASSQGPGSGADEQYF. CDR3 DNA sequence: TGTGCCAGCAGCCAGGGACCCGGATCAGGGGCCGACGAGCAGTACTTC.